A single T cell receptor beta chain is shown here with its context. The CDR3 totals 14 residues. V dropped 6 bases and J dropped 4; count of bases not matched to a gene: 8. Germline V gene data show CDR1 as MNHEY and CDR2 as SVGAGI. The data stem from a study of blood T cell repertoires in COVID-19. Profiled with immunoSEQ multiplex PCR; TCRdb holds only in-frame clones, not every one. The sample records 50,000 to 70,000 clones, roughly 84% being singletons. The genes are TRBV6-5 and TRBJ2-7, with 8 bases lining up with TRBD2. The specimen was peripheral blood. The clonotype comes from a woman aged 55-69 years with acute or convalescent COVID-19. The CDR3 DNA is TGTGCCAGCAGGAGCGGGGGCAACCCTTACGAGCAGTACTTC. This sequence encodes CASRSGGNPYEQYF.